This record looks at one T cell receptor beta chain sequence and its context. Its antigen is unknown. The sample comes from a study of T-cell memory formation after mild COVID-19. On the study more broadly: Clusters were largely donor specific.

Notes on the study in general: Contracting CD4+ clones sat mainly in CM and EM; CD8+ in EMRA. SARS-CoV-2 specificity was not confirmed for second-wave clones peaking on day 37. The appearance of some responding clones in pre-infection memory suggested that cross-reactive memory joined.

The CDR3 length is 13 residues. The V end lost 4 bases, the J end lost 8 bases, and 14 bases lay between the germline ends. CDR1 SGHVS and CDR2 FQNEAQ come from the germline V gene. TCRdb reanalysed the 5' RACE reads using MiXCR and keeps one entry per CDR3 protein. The sample shows under 150,000 distinct CDR3 sequences, around a fifth of them seen only once. Material for sequencing was PBMCs or a T cell subset sorted from them (not recorded which). V usage is TRBV7-8 and J usage is TRBJ1-1; D gene unclear. This sequence originates from a man in his late teens or twenties who had mild COVID-19 (a few samples of this study predate the infection). Cell type and time point are not known. CDR3 DNA: TGTGCCAGCAGCTCACCGGCGGGGTTAGAAGCTTTCTTT. Translating it yields CASSSPAGLEAFF.